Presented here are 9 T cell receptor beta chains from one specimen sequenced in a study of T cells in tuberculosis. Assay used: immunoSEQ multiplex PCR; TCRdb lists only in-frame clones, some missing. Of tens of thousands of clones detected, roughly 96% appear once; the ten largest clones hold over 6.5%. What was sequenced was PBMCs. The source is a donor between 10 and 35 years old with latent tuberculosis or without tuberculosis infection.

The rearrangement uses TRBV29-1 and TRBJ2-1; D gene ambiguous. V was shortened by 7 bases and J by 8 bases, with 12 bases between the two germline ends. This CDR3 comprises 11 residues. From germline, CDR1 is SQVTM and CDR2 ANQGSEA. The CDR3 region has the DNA TGCAGCGCCGCAGAGGATCATGAGCAGTTCTTC. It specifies CSAAEDHEQFF.

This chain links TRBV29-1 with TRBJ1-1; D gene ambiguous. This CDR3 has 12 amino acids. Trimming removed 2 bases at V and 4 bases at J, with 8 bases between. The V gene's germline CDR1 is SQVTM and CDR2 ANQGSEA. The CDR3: CSVEKGSTEAFF. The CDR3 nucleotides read TGCAGCGTTGAAAAAGGGAGCACTGAAGCTTTCTTT.

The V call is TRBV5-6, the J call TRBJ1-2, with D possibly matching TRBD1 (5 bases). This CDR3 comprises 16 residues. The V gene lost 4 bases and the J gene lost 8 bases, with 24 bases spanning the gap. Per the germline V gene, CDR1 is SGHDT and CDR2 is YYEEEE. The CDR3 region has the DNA TGTGCCAGCAGCCTTGTCGGCGGGACCGAGAGTTTGGGCTACACCTTC. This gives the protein CASSLVGGTESLGYTF.

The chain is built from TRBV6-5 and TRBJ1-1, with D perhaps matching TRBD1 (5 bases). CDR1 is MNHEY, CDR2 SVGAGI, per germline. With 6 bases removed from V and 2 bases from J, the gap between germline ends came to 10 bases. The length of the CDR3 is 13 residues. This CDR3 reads CASSFDRNTEAFF. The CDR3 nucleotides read TGTGCCAGCAGCTTCGACAGAAACACTGAAGCTTTCTTT.

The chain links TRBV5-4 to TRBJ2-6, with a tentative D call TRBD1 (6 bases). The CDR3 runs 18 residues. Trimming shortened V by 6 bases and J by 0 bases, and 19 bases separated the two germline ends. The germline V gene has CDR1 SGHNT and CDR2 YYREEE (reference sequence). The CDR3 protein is CASIPGTQQASGANVLTF. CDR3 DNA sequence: TGTGCCAGCATCCCCGGGACACAACAAGCCTCTGGGGCCAACGTCCTGACTTTC. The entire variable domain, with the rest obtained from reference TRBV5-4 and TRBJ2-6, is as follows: ETGVTQSPTHLIKTRGQQVTLRCSSQSGHNTVSWYQQALGQGPQFIFQYYREEENGRGNFPPRFSGLQFPNYSSELNVNALELDDSALYLCASIPGTQQASGANVLTFGAGSRLTVL.

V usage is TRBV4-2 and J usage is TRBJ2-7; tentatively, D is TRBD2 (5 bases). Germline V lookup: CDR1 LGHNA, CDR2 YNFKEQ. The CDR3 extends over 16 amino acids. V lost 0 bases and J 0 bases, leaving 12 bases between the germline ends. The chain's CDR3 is CASSQELGTSSYEQYF. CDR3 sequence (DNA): TGTGCCAGCAGCCAAGAACTAGGCACTAGCTCCTACGAGCAGTACTTC.

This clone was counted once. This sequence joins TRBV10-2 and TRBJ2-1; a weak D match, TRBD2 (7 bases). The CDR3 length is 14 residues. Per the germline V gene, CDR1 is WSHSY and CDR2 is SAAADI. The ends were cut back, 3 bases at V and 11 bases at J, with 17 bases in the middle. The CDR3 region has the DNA TGCGCCAGCAGTGAAGGGGGGGGCGGGGTAAAGCAGTTCTTC. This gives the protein CASSEGGGGVKQFF.

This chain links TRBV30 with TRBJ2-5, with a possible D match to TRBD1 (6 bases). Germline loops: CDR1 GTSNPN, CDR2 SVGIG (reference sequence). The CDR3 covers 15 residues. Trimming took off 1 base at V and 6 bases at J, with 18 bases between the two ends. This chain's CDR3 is CAWSAPDRWGKTQYF. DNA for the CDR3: TGTGCCTGGAGTGCCCCGGACAGATGGGGGAAGACCCAGTACTTC.

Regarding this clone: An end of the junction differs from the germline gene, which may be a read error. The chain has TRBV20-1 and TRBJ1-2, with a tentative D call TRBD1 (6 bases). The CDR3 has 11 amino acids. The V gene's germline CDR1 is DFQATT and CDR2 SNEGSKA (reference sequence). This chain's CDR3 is CSARAPGHPPF. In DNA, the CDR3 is TGCAGTGCTAGAGCTCCGGGACATCCTCCCTTC.